Listed below are T cell receptor beta chains from one sample, sequenced in a study of CD8 T cells in Susac syndrome. One entry per CDR3 protein, called by TCRdb with MiXCR from the immunoSEQ multiplex PCR reads. The sample lists some 180,000 distinct CDR3 sequences, 90% to 95% occurring once. Sequenced input: CD4+ T cells from PBMCs. All receptors derive from a human donor in good health. The CDR3 runs from the conserved cysteine through the conserved F or W. D genes are given only for firm matches. The size of a clone is reported for some rows only, either as once, few or many, or as a class for expanded clones.

TRBJ1-5 | NA | NA | TRBV9 | CASSVNWGHNQPQHF | TGTGCCAGCAGCGTAAATTGGGGTCACAATCAGCCCCAGCATTTT
TRBJ2-7 | once | TRBD1 | TRBV14 | CASSQEDRVYEQYF | TGTGCCAGCAGCCAAGAGGACAGGGTCTACGAGCAGTACTTC
TRBJ1-5 | NA | NA | TRBV28 | CASSFPQWPQHF | TGTGCCAGCAGTTTCCCCCAATGGCCCCAGCATTTT
TRBJ1-5 | NA | NA | TRBV19 | CASRLEGYPNQPQHF | TGTGCCAGCAGATTAGAAGGGTACCCTAATCAGCCCCAGCATTTT
TRBJ1-6 | NA | NA | TRBV6-4 | CASSVEQGDSPLHF | TGTGCCAGCAGTGTAGAACAGGGTGATTCACCCCTCCACTTT
TRBJ1-5 | NA | NA | TRBV5-7 | CASIKTGTNQPQHF | TGTGCCAGCATCAAGACAGGCACCAATCAGCCCCAGCATTTT
TRBJ1-2 | NA | NA | TRBV7-3 | CASSPTEGYGYTF | TGTGCCAGCAGCCCAACGGAAGGTTATGGCTACACCTTC
TRBJ1-2 | NA | TRBD1 | TRBV5-1 | CASSLGTGGISYGYTF | TGCGCCAGCAGCTTGGGGACAGGGGGGATTTCCTATGGCTACACCTTC
TRBJ2-5 | once | NA | TRBV29-1 | CSVAFGTGIQETQYF | TGCAGCGTTGCCTTTGGGACGGGGATCCAAGAGACCCAGTACTTC
TRBJ2-4 | NA | TRBD2 | TRBV12-3/TRBV12-4 | CSSSLGGAKNIQYF | TGTTCCAGCAGTTTGGGGGGGGCCAAAAACATTCAGTACTTC
TRBJ2-5 | NA | TRBD2 | TRBV19 | CASSIGASGVETQYF | TGTGCCAGTAGTATTGGGGCTAGCGGGGTTGAGACCCAGTACTTC
TRBJ2-5 | NA | TRBD2 | TRBV20-1 | CSAREWLAGGWGQETQYF | TGCAGTGCTAGAGAGTGGCTAGCGGGGGGATGGGGGCAAGAGACCCAGTACTTC
TRBJ1-5 | NA | NA | TRBV5-6 | CASSRQLLGQTSNQPQHF | TGTGCCAGCAGCCGCCAACTACTAGGACAGACAAGCAATCAGCCCCAGCATTTT
TRBJ2-7 | NA | NA | TRBV6-2/TRBV6-3 | CASSYSMTQDYYEQYF | TGTGCCAGCAGTTACTCGATGACTCAGGACTACTACGAGCAGTACTTC
TRBJ2-1 | NA | NA | TRBV5-6 | CASSLAWNEQFF | TGTGCCAGCAGCTTGGCCTGGAATGAGCAGTTCTTC
TRBJ1-2 | NA | NA | TRBV7-2 | CASSSGVGAYGGYTF | TGTGCCAGCAGCTCCGGAGTAGGTGCTTATGGTGGCTACACCTTC
TRBJ2-1 | NA | NA | TRBV19 | CASSDPSSIQDYNNEQFF | TGTGCCAGTAGTGACCCATCATCAATACAGGACTATAACAATGAGCAGTTCTTC
TRBJ2-1 | NA | NA | TRBV30 | CAWSVDSGAYNEQFF | TGTGCCTGGAGTGTTGATAGCGGAGCCTACAATGAGCAGTTCTTC
TRBJ2-7 | once | NA | TRBV29-1 | CSVETETLLEQYF | TGCAGCGTTGAAACCGAGACTCTTCTCGAGCAGTACTTC
TRBJ1-1 | NA | NA | TRBV6-2/TRBV6-3 | CAILRSNEAFF | TGTGCCATCTTAAGGAGTAATGAAGCTTTCTTT
TRBJ2-4 | NA | NA | TRBV5-1 | CASSLAGMWNIQYF | TGCGCCAGCAGCTTGGCAGGCATGTGGAACATTCAGTACTTC
TRBJ2-1 | NA | NA | TRBV7-2 | CASSLAGQLNEQFF | TGTGCCAGCAGCTTAGCGGGGCAGTTAAATGAGCAGTTCTTC
TRBJ2-2 | NA | TRBD2 | TRBV5-1 | CASRDLTSGDTGELFF | TGCGCCAGCAGAGACCTTACTAGCGGCGACACCGGGGAGCTGTTTTTT
TRBJ1-2 | NA | TRBD1 | TRBV28 | CASSIGGQNYGYTF | TGTGCCAGCAGTATCGGGGGACAGAACTATGGCTACACCTTC
TRBJ1-5 | NA | NA | TRBV15 | CATTIGAGQFYSNQPQHF | TGTGCCACCACCATTGGGGCAGGTCAATTTTATAGCAATCAGCCCCAGCATTTT
TRBJ2-1 | once | TRBD2 | TRBV18 | CASSPPSSGGLYNEQFF | TGTGCCAGCTCACCACCTTCTAGCGGGGGCCTCTACAATGAGCAGTTCTTC
TRBJ1-1 | once | NA | TRBV3-1 | CASSLGRNAEAFF | TGTGCCAGCAGCCTCGGGAGGAATGCTGAAGCTTTCTTT
TRBJ1-2 | NA | TRBD1 | TRBV27 | CASSTWDRGGYGYTF | TGTGCCAGCAGTACCTGGGACAGGGGAGGCTATGGCTACACCTTC
TRBJ2-1 | NA | NA | TRBV5-1 | CASSSAGTLANEQFF | TGCGCCAGCAGCTCCGCCGGGACACTGGCCAATGAGCAGTTCTTC
TRBJ2-5 | NA | TRBD2 | TRBV6-1 | CASSVLAGATYQETQYF | TGTGCCAGCAGTGTTCTAGCGGGGGCGACGTACCAAGAGACCCAGTACTTC
TRBJ2-3 | NA | TRBD2 | TRBV20-1 | CSARRGGARTDTQYF | TGCAGTGCTAGACGGGGGGGCGCGCGCACAGATACGCAGTATTTT
TRBJ1-5 | NA | NA | TRBV18 | CASSPGGYNQPQHF | TGTGCCAGCTCTCCCGGGGGGTACAATCAGCCCCAGCATTTT
TRBJ1-1 | NA | NA | TRBV19 | CASSIPAVTRMNTEAFF | TGTGCCAGTAGTATCCCGGCAGTGACACGTATGAACACTGAAGCTTTCTTT
TRBJ1-2 | NA | NA | TRBV19 | CASSMPGAPF | TGTGCCAGTAGTATGCCGGGGGCCCCCTTC
TRBJ1-5 | NA | TRBD1 | TRBV19 | CASSRQGSNQPQHF | TGTGCCAGTAGTAGACAGGGTAGCAATCAGCCCCAGCATTTT
TRBJ1-5 | once | NA | TRBV20-1 | CSARNGVDPVPPQHF | TGCAGTGCTAGGAACGGGGTGGACCCTGTTCCTCCCCAGCATTTT
TRBJ2-1 | NA | NA | TRBV29-1 | CSVGQANEQFF | TGCAGCGTTGGACAGGCGAATGAGCAGTTCTTC
TRBJ1-2 | once | NA | TRBV20-1 | CSARDHGNSSPWGYTF | TGCAGTGCTAGAGATCACGGGAACAGCTCACCGTGGGGCTACACCTTC
TRBJ2-1 | NA | NA | TRBV7-2 | CASSSGGLRSYNEQFF | TGTGCCAGCAGCTCCGGGGGTTTAAGATCCTACAATGAGCAGTTCTTC
TRBJ2-1 | NA | TRBD1 | TRBV25-1 | CASLAGTGHHSSYNEQFF | TGTGCCAGCCTAGCCGGGACAGGCCATCATAGCTCCTACAATGAGCAGTTCTTC
TRBJ2-7 | NA | TRBD1 | TRBV20-1 | CSAREDRGASYEQYF | TGCAGTGCTAGAGAGGACAGGGGGGCATCCTACGAGCAGTACTTC
TRBJ2-5 | NA | TRBD1 | TRBV5-1 | CASSLVGQAQETQYF | TGCGCCAGCAGTCTCGTCGGACAGGCCCAAGAGACCCAGTACTTC
TRBJ1-1 | NA | NA | TRBV20-1 | CSADHEGTEAFF | TGCAGTGCTGACCATGAGGGGACTGAAGCTTTCTTT